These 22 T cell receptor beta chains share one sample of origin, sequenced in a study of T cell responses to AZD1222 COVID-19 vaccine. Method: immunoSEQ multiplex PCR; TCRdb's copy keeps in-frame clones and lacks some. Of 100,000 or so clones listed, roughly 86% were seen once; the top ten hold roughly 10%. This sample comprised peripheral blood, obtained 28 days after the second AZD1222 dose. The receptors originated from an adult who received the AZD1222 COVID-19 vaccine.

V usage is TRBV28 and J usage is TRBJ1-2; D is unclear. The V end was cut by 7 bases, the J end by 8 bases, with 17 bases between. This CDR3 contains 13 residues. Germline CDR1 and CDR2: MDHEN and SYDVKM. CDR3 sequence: CASTLEGIYGYTF. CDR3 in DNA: TGTGCCAGCACCCTGGAGGGCATCTACGGCTACACCTTC.

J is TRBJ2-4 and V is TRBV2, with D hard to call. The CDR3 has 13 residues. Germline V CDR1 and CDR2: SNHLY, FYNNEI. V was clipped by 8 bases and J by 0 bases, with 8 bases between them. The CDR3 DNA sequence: TGTGCCAGCGGCCCGGGAGCCAAAAACATTCAGTACTTC. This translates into CASGPGAKNIQYF.

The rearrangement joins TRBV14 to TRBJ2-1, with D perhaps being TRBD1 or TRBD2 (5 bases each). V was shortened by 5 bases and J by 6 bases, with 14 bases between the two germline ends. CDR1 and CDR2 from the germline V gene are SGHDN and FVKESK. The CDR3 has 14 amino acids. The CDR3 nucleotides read TGTGCCAGCAGCAGCCGGGACGGTCTCAATGAGCAGTTCTTC. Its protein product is CASSSRDGLNEQFF.

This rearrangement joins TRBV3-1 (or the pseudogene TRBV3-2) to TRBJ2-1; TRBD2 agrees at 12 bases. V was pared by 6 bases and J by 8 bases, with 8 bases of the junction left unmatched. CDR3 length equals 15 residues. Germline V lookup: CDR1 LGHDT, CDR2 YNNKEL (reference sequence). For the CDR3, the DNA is TGTGCCAGCAGGCCCCTAGCGGGGGGGCCCTATGAGCAGTTCTTC. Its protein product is CASRPLAGGPYEQFF.

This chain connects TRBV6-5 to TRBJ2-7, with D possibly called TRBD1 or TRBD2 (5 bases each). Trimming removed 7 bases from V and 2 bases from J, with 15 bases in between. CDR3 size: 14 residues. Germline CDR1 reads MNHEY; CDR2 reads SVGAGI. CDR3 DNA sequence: TGTGCCAGCATTACCGGGACGGGTGCCTACGAGCAGTACTTC. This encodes CASITGTGAYEQYF.

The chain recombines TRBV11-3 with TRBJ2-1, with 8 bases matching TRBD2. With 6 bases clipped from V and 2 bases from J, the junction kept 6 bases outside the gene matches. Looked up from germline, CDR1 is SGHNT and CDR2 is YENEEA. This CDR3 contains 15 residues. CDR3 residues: CASSLRLATYNEQFF. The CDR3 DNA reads TGTGCCAGCAGTCTCAGACTAGCGACCTACAATGAGCAGTTCTTC.

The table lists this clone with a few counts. The CDR3 is CASRTGDNEQYF. The DNA of the CDR3 is TGTGCCAGCCGAACAGGGGACAACGAGCAGTACTTC. The chain carries TRBV28 and TRBJ2-7; 7 nucleotides agree with TRBD1. CDR3 length: 12 residues. Germline lookup yields CDR1 MDHEN and CDR2 SYDVKM. V gave up 8 bases and J gave up 5 bases; unmatched junction bases: 6. The full variable domain, in which reference TRBV28 and TRBJ2-7 provide the parts outside the CDR3, is DVKVTQSSRYLVKRTGEKVFLECVQDMDHENMFWYRQDPGLGLRLIYFSYDVKMKEKGDIPEGYSVSREKKERFSLILESASTNQTSMYLCASRTGDNEQYFGPGTRLTVT.

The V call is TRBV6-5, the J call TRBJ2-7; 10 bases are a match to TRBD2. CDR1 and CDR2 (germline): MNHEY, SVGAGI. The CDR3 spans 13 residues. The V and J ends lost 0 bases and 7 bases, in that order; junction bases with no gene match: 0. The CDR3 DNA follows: TGTGCCAGCAGTTACTCAGCGGGAGGGGAGCAGTACTTC. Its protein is CASSYSAGGEQYF.

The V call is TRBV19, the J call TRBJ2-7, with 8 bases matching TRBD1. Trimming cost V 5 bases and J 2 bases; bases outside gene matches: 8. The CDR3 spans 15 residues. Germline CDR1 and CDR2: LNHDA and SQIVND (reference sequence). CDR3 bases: TGTGCCAGTAGTTCCCCCGGGACAGGAGCCTACGAGCAGTACTTC. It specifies CASSSPGTGAYEQYF.

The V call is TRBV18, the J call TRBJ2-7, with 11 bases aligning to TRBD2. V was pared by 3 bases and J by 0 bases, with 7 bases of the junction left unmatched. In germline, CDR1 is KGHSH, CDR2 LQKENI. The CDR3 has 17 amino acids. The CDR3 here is CASSPQGLAVSSYEQYF. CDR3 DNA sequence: TGTGCCAGCTCACCGCAGGGACTAGCGGTGAGCTCCTACGAGCAGTACTTC.

This CDR3 reads CASSLPTVHEQYF. For the CDR3, the DNA is TGTGCCAGCAGCTTACCGACAGTCCACGAGCAGTACTTC. J is TRBJ2-7 and V is TRBV7-2, with D possibly being TRBD1 (5 bases). This CDR3 has 13 amino acids. Germline V lookup: CDR1 SGHTA, CDR2 FQGNSA. V shed 2 bases and J shed 5 bases, with 10 bases lying between them.

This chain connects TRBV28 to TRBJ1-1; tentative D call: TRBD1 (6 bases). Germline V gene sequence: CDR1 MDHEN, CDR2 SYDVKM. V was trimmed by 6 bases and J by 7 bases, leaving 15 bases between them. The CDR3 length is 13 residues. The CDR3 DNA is TGTGCCAGCAGCCCAGGGGTATCCAGTGAAGCTTTCTTT. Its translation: CASSPGVSSEAFF.

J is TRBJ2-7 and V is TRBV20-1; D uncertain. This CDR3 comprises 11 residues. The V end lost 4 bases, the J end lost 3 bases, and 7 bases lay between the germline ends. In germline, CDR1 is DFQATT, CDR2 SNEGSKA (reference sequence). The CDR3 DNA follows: TGCAGTGCTAAGGTAGTCTACGAGCAGTACTTC. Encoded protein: CSAKVVYEQYF.

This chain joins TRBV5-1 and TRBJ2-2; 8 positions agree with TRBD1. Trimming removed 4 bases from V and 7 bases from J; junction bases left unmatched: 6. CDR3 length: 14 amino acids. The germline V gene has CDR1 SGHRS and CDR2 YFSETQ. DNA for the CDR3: TGCGCCAGCAGCCCGGACAGGGTTCGCGGGGAGCTGTTTTTT. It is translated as CASSPDRVRGELFF.

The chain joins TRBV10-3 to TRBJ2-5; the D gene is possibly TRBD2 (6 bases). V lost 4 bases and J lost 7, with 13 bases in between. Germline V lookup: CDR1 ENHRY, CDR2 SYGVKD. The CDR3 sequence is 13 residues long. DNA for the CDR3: TGTGCCATCAGTGGAAGTCCGGAGGGGACCCAGTACTTC. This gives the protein CAISGSPEGTQYF.

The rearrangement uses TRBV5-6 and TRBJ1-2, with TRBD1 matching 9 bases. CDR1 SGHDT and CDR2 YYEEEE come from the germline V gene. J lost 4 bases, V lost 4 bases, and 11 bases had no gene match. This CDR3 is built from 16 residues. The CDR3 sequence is CASSPGQGWVGYGYTF. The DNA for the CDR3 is TGTGCCAGCAGCCCTGGACAGGGGTGGGTGGGCTATGGCTACACCTTC.

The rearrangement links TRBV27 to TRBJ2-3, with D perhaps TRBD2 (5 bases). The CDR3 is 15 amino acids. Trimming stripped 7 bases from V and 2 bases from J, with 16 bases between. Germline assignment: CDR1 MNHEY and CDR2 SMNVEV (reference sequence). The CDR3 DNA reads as TGTGCCAGCACCCTCAGCGGTCGGTCCACAGATACGCAGTATTTT. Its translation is CASTLSGRSTDTQYF.

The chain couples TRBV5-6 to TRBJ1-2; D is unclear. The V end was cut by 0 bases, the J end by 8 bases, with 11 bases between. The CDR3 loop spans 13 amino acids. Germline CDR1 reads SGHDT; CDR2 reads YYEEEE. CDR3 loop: CASSLGRERGYTF. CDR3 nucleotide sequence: TGTGCCAGCAGCTTGGGACGGGAGCGGGGCTACACCTTC.

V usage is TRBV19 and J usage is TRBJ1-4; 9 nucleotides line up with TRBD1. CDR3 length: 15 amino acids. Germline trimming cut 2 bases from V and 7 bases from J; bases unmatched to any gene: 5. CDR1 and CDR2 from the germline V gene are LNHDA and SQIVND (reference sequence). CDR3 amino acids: CASSITSTGGEKLFF. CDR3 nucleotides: TGTGCCAGTAGTATAACCTCGACAGGGGGTGAAAAACTGTTTTTT.

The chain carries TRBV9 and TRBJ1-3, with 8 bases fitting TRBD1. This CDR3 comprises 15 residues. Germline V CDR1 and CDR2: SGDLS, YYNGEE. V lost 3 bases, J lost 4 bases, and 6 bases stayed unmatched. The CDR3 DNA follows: TGTGCCAGCAGCGCGACAGGGGACCGCGGAAACACCATATATTTT. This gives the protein CASSATGDRGNTIYF.

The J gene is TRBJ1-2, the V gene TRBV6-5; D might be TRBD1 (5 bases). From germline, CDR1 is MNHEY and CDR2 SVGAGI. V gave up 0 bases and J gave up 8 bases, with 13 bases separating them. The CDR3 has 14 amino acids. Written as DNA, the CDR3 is TGTGCCAGCAGTTACTCGACAGCTCGTCGAGGCTACACCTTC. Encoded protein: CASSYSTARRGYTF.

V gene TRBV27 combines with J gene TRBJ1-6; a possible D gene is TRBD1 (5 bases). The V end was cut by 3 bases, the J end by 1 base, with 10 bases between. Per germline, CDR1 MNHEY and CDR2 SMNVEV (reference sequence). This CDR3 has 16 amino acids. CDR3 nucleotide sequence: TGTGCCAGCAGTTTTTCTTCAGGGTCCTATAATTCACCCCTCCACTTT. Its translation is CASSFSSGSYNSPLHF.